These 20 T cell receptor beta chains originate from one sample sequenced in a study of T cells expressing NK-cell markers. TCRdb reworked the 5' RACE reads into one entry per CDR3 protein, no DNA. Recorded for this sample: 350,000 to 500,000 distinct CDR3 sequences. The sequenced sample was blood T cells: a sorted CD56 or NKG2C T cell subset, CD4+ or CD8+ T cells, or bulk PBMC T cells (not recorded which). These receptors originate from a woman aged 18-69 years in good health.

V usage is TRBV11-2 and J usage is TRBJ1-6. The CDR3 spans 12 residues. Germline-derived CDR1 and CDR2 are SGHAT and FQNNGV. CDR3 protein: CASSLNDGALHF.

The chain uses TRBV7-8 and TRBJ2-1; TCRdb gives TRBD2 as the D gene, but with no DNA this cannot be confirmed. The CDR3 length is 14 residues. The germline V gene encodes CDR1 SGHVS and CDR2 FQNEAQ. The CDR3 sequence: CASSQGGSKNEQFF. The full variable domain, with the rest looked up from reference TRBV7-8 and TRBJ2-1, is GAGVSQSPRYKVAKRGQDVALRCDPISGHVSLFWYQQALGQGPEFLTYFQNEAQLDKSGLPSDRFFAERPEGSVSTLKIQRTQQEDSAVYLCASSQGGSKNEQFFGPGTRLTVL.

The rearrangement joins TRBV3-1 to TRBJ2-7; TCRdb proposes TRBD2, but this gene call is untestable without DNA. Germline V gene sequence: CDR1 LGHDT, CDR2 YNNKEL (reference sequence). The CDR3 has 16 residues. CDR3: CASSLGLAGRSYEQYF.

The V call is TRBV27, the J call TRBJ1-1. The CDR3 has 14 residues. Germline CDR1 is MNHEY and CDR2 is SMNVEV (reference sequence). The CDR3 sequence is CASARGLSDTEAFF.

V is TRBV6-1 and J is TRBJ2-3; the TCRdb call, TRBD1, lacks DNA for checking. This CDR3 region has 15 residues. CDR1 and CDR2 from the germline V gene are MNHNS and SASEGT. The CDR3 sequence: CASSESGGAPDTQYF.

The chain employs TRBV12-5 and TRBJ1-2. The CDR3 extends over 14 amino acids. Germline V gene lookup returns CDR1 LGHNT and CDR2 FRNRAP. The CDR3 loop reads CASGPPGLLYGYTF.

V is TRBV11-2 and J is TRBJ2-1. CDR1 and CDR2 from the germline V gene are SGHAT and FQNNGV. The CDR3 sequence is 13 residues long. The CDR3 is CASSLISEGEQFF.

The chain couples TRBV6-2 or TRBV6-3 to TRBJ2-3. This CDR3 comprises 14 residues. CDR1 is MNHEY, CDR2 SVGEGT, per germline. The CDR3: CASSYDGRTDTQYF.

V is TRBV2 and J is TRBJ2-1; TCRdb reports TRBD1, a call that lacks DNA to check it against. Germline V gene data show CDR1 as SNHLY and CDR2 as FYNNEI. There are 15 residues in the CDR3. The CDR3 sequence: CASSERRGGYNEQFF.

The chain joins TRBV30 to TRBJ1-6. Germline assignment: CDR1 GTSNPN and CDR2 SVGIG (reference sequence). CDR3 length: 15 residues. The CDR3 reads CACRRGSSYNSPLHF.

The V gene is TRBV7-6, the J gene TRBJ2-2. The CDR3 totals 13 residues. CDR1 and CDR2 (germline): SGHVS, FNYEAQ. CDR3: CASSHPDTGELFF.

The V and J genes are TRBV6-2 or TRBV6-3 and TRBJ2-1; the D call from TCRdb, TRBD2, cannot be confirmed without DNA. Germline loops: CDR1 MNHEY, CDR2 SVGEGT. This CDR3 contains 18 residues. The CDR3 sequence is CASSYSGSGGFFFYEQFF.

The chain couples TRBV20-1 to TRBJ1-3; the TCRdb D gene call, TRBD1, has no DNA to confirm it. Per germline, CDR1 DFQATT and CDR2 SNEGSKA (reference sequence). CDR3 size: 15 residues. The CDR3 sequence: CSAPLRQGRGNTIYF.

The chain carries TRBV6-2 or TRBV6-3 and TRBJ1-1; TCRdb designates TRBD1, a call that cannot be tested without DNA. Germline V lookup: CDR1 MNHEY, CDR2 SVGEGT. The CDR3 runs to 15 residues. CDR3 residues: CASCSQGTGNTEAFF.

The V call is TRBV27, the J call TRBJ1-4; TCRdb proposes TRBD1, but this gene call is untestable without DNA. CDR1 and CDR2 from the germline V gene are MNHEY and SMNVEV (reference sequence). The CDR3 sequence is 15 residues long. The CDR3 reads CASKIGVRTNEKLFF.

The chain combines TRBV14 with TRBJ2-5; the TCRdb call, TRBD2, lacks DNA for checking. Germline V gives CDR1 SGHDN, CDR2 FVKESK. There are 16 residues in the CDR3. CDR3 loop: CASSLRLAVPEETQYF.

The V gene is TRBV20-1, the J gene TRBJ2-3. The CDR3 has 14 residues. Per germline, CDR1 DFQATT and CDR2 SNEGSKA (reference sequence). The chain's CDR3 is CSASGSRTSDTQYF.

The rearrangement uses TRBV4-3 and TRBJ2-7. The CDR3 sequence is 15 residues long. Germline V gene data show CDR1 as LGHNA and CDR2 as YSLEER. CDR3 sequence reads: CASSQNTLGSYEQYF.

The chain joins TRBV12-3 or TRBV12-4 to TRBJ2-3. The CDR3 has 13 residues. The CDR3 loop reads CASSHLGSDTQYF.

The chain has TRBV12-3 or TRBV12-4 and TRBJ2-5. This CDR3 region has 15 residues. This chain's CDR3 is CASSLGSGYQETQYF.